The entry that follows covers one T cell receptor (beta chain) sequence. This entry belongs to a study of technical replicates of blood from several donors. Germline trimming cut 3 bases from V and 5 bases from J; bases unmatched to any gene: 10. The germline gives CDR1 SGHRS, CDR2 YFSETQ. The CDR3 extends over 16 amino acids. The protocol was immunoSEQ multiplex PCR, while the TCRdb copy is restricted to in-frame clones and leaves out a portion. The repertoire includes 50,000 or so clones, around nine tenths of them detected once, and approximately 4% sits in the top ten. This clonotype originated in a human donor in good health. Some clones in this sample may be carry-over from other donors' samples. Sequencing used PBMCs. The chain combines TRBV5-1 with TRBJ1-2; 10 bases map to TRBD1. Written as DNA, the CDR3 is TGCGCCAGCAGCTACACCGGGACAGGGGACATGTATGGCTACACCTTC. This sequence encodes CASSYTGTGDMYGYTF.